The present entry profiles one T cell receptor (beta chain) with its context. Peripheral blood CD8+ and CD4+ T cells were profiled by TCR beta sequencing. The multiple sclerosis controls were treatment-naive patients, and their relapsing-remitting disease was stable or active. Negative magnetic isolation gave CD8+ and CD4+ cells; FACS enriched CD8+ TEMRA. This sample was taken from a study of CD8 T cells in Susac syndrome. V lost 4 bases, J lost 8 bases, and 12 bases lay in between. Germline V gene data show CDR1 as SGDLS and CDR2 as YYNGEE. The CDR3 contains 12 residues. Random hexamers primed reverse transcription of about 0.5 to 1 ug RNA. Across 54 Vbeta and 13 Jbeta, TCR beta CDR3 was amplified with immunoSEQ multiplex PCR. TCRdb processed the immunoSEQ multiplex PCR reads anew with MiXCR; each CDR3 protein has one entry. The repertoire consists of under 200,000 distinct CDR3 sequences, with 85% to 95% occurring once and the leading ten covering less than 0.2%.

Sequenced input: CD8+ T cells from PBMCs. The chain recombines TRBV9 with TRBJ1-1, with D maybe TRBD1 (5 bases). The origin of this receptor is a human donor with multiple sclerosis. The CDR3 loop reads CASSPNRDEAFF. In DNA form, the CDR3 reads TGTGCCAGCAGCCCCAACCGGGACGAAGCTTTCTTT.